This T cell receptor (beta chain) was found in a study of blood T cell repertoires in COVID-19. The V end lost 6 bases, the J end lost 2 bases, and 14 bases lay between the germline ends. Germline CDR1 MNHEY, CDR2 SVGAGI. The CDR3 is 15 residues long. Measured with immunoSEQ multiplex PCR; TCRdb has only the in-frame clones, and not every one. This table holds some 250,000 clones, around 90% found once. The sample taken for sequencing was peripheral blood. The chain couples TRBV6-5 to TRBJ2-1, with D possibly TRBD2 on 7 matching bases. This TCR was recovered from a man aged 60 to 75 who had recovered from COVID-19. The DNA for the CDR3 is TGTGCCAGCAGGGGTTTCGGGGGGCCCTACAATGAGCAGTTCTTC. This codes for CASRGFGGPYNEQFF.